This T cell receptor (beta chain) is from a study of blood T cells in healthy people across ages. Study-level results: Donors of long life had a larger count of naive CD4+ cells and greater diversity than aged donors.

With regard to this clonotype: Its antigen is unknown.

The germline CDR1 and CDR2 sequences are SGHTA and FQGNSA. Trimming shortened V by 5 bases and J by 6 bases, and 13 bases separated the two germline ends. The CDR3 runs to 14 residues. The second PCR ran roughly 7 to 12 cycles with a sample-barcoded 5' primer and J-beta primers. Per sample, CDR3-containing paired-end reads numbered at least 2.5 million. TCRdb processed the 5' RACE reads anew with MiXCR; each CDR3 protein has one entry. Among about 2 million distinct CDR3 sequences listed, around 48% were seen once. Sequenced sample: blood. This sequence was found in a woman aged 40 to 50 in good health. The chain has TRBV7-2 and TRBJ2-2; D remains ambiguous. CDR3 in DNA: TGTGCCAGCAGCCCCAGATCTGTCTCCGGGGAGCTGTTTTTT. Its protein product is CASSPRSVSGELFF.